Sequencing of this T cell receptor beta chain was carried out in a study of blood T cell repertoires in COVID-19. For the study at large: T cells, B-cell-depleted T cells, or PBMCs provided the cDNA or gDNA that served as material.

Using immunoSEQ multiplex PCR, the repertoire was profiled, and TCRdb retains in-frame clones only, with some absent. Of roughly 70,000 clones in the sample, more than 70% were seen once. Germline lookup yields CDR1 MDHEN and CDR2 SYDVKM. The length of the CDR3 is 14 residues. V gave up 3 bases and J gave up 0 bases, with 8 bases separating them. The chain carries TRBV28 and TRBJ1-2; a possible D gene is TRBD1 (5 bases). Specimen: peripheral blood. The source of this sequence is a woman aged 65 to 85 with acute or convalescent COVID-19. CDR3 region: CASSLWGANYGYTF. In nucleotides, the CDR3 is TGTGCCAGCAGTTTGTGGGGCGCTAACTATGGCTACACCTTC.